Presented here are 21 T cell receptor beta chains from one specimen sequenced in a study of early T cells in non-severe SARS-CoV-2 infection. From the 5' RACE reads, TCRdb called clonotypes with MiXCR, one entry per CDR3 protein. The data hold 30,000 to 40,000 distinct CDR3 sequences, with about 5% observed a single time. Sequencing was done on a sample of whole blood. The receptors were sampled from an adult who was a healthcare worker with PCR-confirmed SARS-CoV-2 infection or an uninfected control (not recorded which).

This clonotype was detected many times. The rearrangement links TRBV6-5 to TRBJ2-3; the D is unclear. Germline V lookup: CDR1 MNHEY, CDR2 SVGAGI. V was pared by 2 bases and J by 0 bases, with 9 bases between. CDR3 length: 15 amino acids. Here the CDR3 reads CASSYDLTSTDTQYF. The CDR3 bases are TGTGCCAGCAGTTACGACTTAACTAGCACAGATACGCAGTATTTT.

This sequence joins TRBV7-9 and TRBJ1-4; D gene ambiguous. This CDR3 comprises 13 residues. V was shortened by 3 bases and J by 5 bases, with 7 bases between the two germline ends. Looked up from germline, CDR1 is SEHNR and CDR2 is FQNEAQ (reference sequence). The CDR3, as DNA: TGTGCCAGCAGCTTTAAAGGGAATGAAAAACTGTTTTTT. Translated, it gives CASSFKGNEKLFF.

The rearrangement links TRBV7-9 to TRBJ2-7; the D gene is possibly TRBD2 (5 bases). The V end lost 5 bases, the J end lost 2 bases, and 10 bases lay between the germline ends. CDR1 is SEHNR, CDR2 FQNEAQ, per germline (reference sequence). The CDR3 length is 13 residues. The CDR3 DNA sequence: TGTGCCAGCAGCGGGGTGGGAGCCTACGAGCAGTACTTC. The encoded protein is CASSGVGAYEQYF.

This clonotype has a count of ten or more. The chain carries TRBV13 and TRBJ1-6; D possibly corresponds to TRBD1 (5 bases). V was shortened by 5 bases and J by 8 bases, with 16 bases between the two germline ends. From germline, CDR1 is PRHDT and CDR2 FYEKMQ (reference sequence). The CDR3 is 15 residues long. The DNA for the CDR3 is TGTGCCAGCAGCGGGGGTTCAACTCGGGATTCACCCCTCCACTTT. Amino acid sequence: CASSGGSTRDSPLHF.

CDR3 residues: CASSPNYRDGYGYTF. Here the CDR3 DNA reads TGTGCCAGCAGTCCTAACTACCGGGACGGCTATGGCTACACCTTC. The chain combines TRBV7-9 with TRBJ1-2, with D maybe TRBD1 (5 bases). Trimming cost V 6 bases and J 4 bases, with 18 bases left between them. CDR1 is SEHNR and CDR2 is FQNEAQ in the germline V gene (reference sequence). The CDR3 length is 15 residues.

This clonotype was seen repeatedly, ten times or more. V usage is TRBV12-3 or TRBV12-4 and J usage is TRBJ2-7, with 9 bases identical to TRBD1. The trim removed 6 bases at V and 1 base at J, leaving 7 bases unmatched. This CDR3 has 15 amino acids. In DNA, the CDR3 is TGTGCCAGCAGCGAGACCGGGACAGGGTCCTACGAGCAGTACTTC. This encodes CASSETGTGSYEQYF.

This clonotype was picked up many times. The chain uses TRBV13 and TRBJ2-4; 7 nucleotides agree with TRBD2. V lost 5 bases to trimming and J lost 4 bases; unmatched junction nucleotides: 5. The CDR3 is 14 amino acids. CDR1 is PRHDT, CDR2 FYEKMQ, per germline (reference sequence). The CDR3 loop reads CASSPWRGKNIQYF. CDR3 DNA: TGTGCCAGCAGCCCATGGCGGGGGAAAAACATTCAGTACTTC.

This clonotype appeared many times. V and J are TRBV12-3 or TRBV12-4 and TRBJ1-1; perhaps TRBD1 as D (6 bases). The length of the CDR3 is 13 residues. Trimming took 6 bases from V and 0 from J, leaving 8 bases between them. In DNA form, the CDR3 reads TGTGCCAGCAGAACAGGGATGAACACTGAAGCTTTCTTT. It yields the protein CASRTGMNTEAFF.

A few counts support this clonotype. V and J are TRBV7-9 and TRBJ2-3; 11 positions match TRBD2. V was clipped by 5 bases and J by 2 bases; unmatched bases: 6. Germline CDR1 and CDR2: SEHNR and FQNEAQ (reference sequence). The CDR3 runs 16 residues. CDR3 coding DNA: TGTGCCAGCAGCCGGGGACTAGCGGAGCCCACAGATACGCAGTATTTT. This sequence encodes CASSRGLAEPTDTQYF.

This clonotype was recorded at least ten times. The rearrangement uses TRBV6-6 and TRBJ2-3; no clear D. Deletions cut 4 bases from V and 2 bases from J, with 10 bases between. Germline-derived CDR1 and CDR2 are MNHNY and SVGAGI (reference sequence). This CDR3 is 14 amino acids long. As DNA, the CDR3 is TGTGCCAGCAGTTTCCGCGGTTACACAGATACGCAGTATTTT. This sequence encodes CASSFRGYTDTQYF.

This clonotype was seen more than once but under ten times. The chain links TRBV5-1 to TRBJ2-7; TRBD1 matches 7 bases. The germline gives CDR1 SGHRS, CDR2 YFSETQ. CDR3 length: 14 residues. Trimming cost V 3 bases and J 0 bases; bases outside gene matches: 3. The DNA of the CDR3 is TGCGCCAGCAGCTCGGGACAGAGCTCCTACGAGCAGTACTTC. Amino acid sequence: CASSSGQSSYEQYF.

This clonotype has ten or more counts. The rearrangement joins TRBV12-3 or TRBV12-4 to TRBJ2-5, with 7 bases identical to TRBD1. The CDR3 consists of 13 residues. V shed 7 bases, J shed 0 bases, and the junction held 2 bases outside the gene matches. CDR3 loop: CASTGTDQETQYF. For the CDR3, the DNA is TGTGCCAGCACTGGGACAGACCAAGAGACCCAGTACTTC.

This clonotype has ten or more counts. V and J are TRBV6-7 and TRBJ2-5, with 9 positions matching TRBD1. TRBV6-7 is an ORF for which the function is uncertain. The CDR3 has 15 residues. V dropped 6 bases and J dropped 4; count of bases not matched to a gene: 9. The CDR3 bases are TGTGCCAGCAGCCCCCCGGGACAGGGTCGAGAGACCCAGTACTTC. Protein sequence: CASSPPGQGRETQYF.

This clonotype was seen many times. A read error may produce the germline difference seen at one junction end. The V gene is TRBV29-1, the J gene TRBJ2-7; maybe TRBD2 (5 bases). Germline-derived CDR1 and CDR2 are SQVTM and ANQGSEA. The CDR3 spans 11 residues. The CDR3 bases are TGCAGCGTAGAAGGAGGTCCAGTGCAGTACTTC. Its protein is CSVEGGPVQYF.

This clonotype was recorded many times. V usage is TRBV6-2 or TRBV6-3 and J usage is TRBJ2-5; no firm D call. V dropped 6 bases and J dropped 5 bases, with 10 bases sitting between them. The CDR3 has 12 residues. CDR1 is MNHEY, CDR2 SVGEGT, per germline. In nucleotides, the CDR3 is TGTGCCAGCAGCCCAGTGGATGAGACCCAGTACTTC. This sequence encodes CASSPVDETQYF.

This clonotype has at least ten counts. The CDR3 nucleotides read TGTGCCATCAGTGGGGGGGTAGGCACTGAAGCTTTCTTT. Translating it yields CAISGGVGTEAFF. The chain links TRBV10-3 to TRBJ1-1; D may be TRBD1 (5 bases). Per the germline V gene, CDR1 is ENHRY and CDR2 is SYGVKD. V was shortened by 4 bases and J by 4 bases, with 10 bases between the two germline ends. This CDR3 region has 13 residues.

This clonotype was seen repeatedly, ten times or more. The rearrangement joins TRBV5-6 to TRBJ2-7; 7 bases are a match to TRBD1. V gave up 2 bases and J gave up 6 bases; unmatched junction bases: 8. CDR1 SGHDT and CDR2 YYEEEE come from the germline V gene. This CDR3 region has 14 residues. CDR3 bases: TGTGCCAGCAGCTTCCGAGGGGGCAAGGCCGAGCAGTACTTC. Translation: CASSFRGGKAEQYF.

This clonotype was observed many times. The gene calls are TRBV5-1 and TRBJ2-2; D gene ambiguous. There are 15 residues in the CDR3. Germline CDR1 and CDR2: SGHRS and YFSETQ. Trimming shortened V by 0 bases and J by 5 bases, and 11 bases separated the two germline ends. This CDR3 reads CASSLVPWGTGELFF. Written as DNA, the CDR3 is TGCGCCAGCAGCTTGGTACCTTGGGGTACCGGGGAGCTGTTTTTT.

This clonotype has ten or more counts. The chain recombines TRBV5-1 with TRBJ1-2; D may be TRBD1 (5 bases). This CDR3 spans 11 amino acids. Germline CDR1 is SGHRS and CDR2 is YFSETQ. V gave up 10 bases and J gave up 5 bases, with 12 bases separating them. The CDR3: CAPGTPYGYTF. As DNA, the CDR3 is TGCGCCCCGGGGACGCCGTATGGCTACACCTTC.

Judged by abundance, this clonotype is medium-sized. CDR3 amino acids: CSAARDTLNEQFF. As DNA, the CDR3 is TGCAGTGCAGCACGGGACACGTTAAATGAGCAGTTCTTC. The rearrangement links TRBV20-1 to TRBJ2-1; possible D gene TRBD1, 6 bases. Trimming stripped 6 bases from V and 7 bases from J, with 16 bases between. Germline CDR1 and CDR2: DFQATT and SNEGSKA (reference sequence). CDR3 size: 13 residues.

The chain links TRBV3-1 to TRBJ2-7; weak D call: TRBD1 (5 bases). Germline CDR1 is LGHDT and CDR2 is YNNKEL (reference sequence). The CDR3 consists of 11 residues. Trimming cost V 7 bases and J 3 bases, with 7 bases left between them. DNA of the CDR3: TGTGCCAGCAAGGGGCACTACGAGCAGTACTTC. This gives the protein CASKGHYEQYF.